This T cell receptor beta chain was recorded in a study of shared clonotypes between healthy human individuals. Turning to the study itself: Per-donor plates numbered three CD4 naive, three CD4 memory, two CD8 naive and one CD8 memory.

CDR1 SGHRS and CDR2 YFSETQ come from the germline V gene. Trimming left V 0 bases short and J 1 base short, with 8 bases between. The CDR3 sequence is 15 residues long. Method: immunoSEQ multiplex PCR; TCRdb's copy keeps in-frame clones and lacks some. The data show around 2,100,000 clones, roughly 95% seen once. Positive CCR7 selection of CD45RO-negative cells yielded the naive CD8 cells, and terminally differentiated effector memory CD45RA+ cells were excluded. HIV-negative, healthy adults without recent acute infections or vaccinations were the donors. With respect to this clone: Its antigen is unknown.

Whole-study findings and limits: The sampled material consisted only of blood, and tissue repertoires are likely to differ.

The rearrangement links TRBV5-1 to TRBJ1-5, with D perhaps TRBD1 (5 bases). The sequence derives from a man between 18 and 29 years old in good health. The sequenced sample consisted of naive CD8+ T cells sorted from blood. The CDR3 is CASSLDWDSNQPQHF. The CDR3 bases are TGCGCCAGCAGCTTGGATTGGGACAGCAATCAGCCCCAGCATTTT. The full variable domain, in which reference TRBV5-1 and TRBJ1-5 provide the parts outside the CDR3, is KAGVTQTPRYLIKTRGQQVTLSCSPISGHRSVSWYQQTPGQGLQFLFEYFSETQRNKGNFPGRFSGRQFSNSRSEMNVSTLELGDSALYLCASSLDWDSNQPQHFGDGTRLSIL.